These 10 T cell receptor beta chains share one sample of origin, sequenced in a study of blood T cell repertoires in COVID-19. Clones were sequenced by immunoSEQ multiplex PCR, and TCRdb holds only the in-frame ones, with some missing. The data show some 180,000 clones, under 80% seen once. The sequenced sample consisted of peripheral blood. The source of these receptors is a man between 45 and 60 years old who had recovered from COVID-19.

The rearrangement links TRBV7-2 to TRBJ1-5, with D perhaps TRBD1 (6 bases). Germline CDR1 reads SGHTA; CDR2 reads FQGNSA. There are 16 residues in the CDR3. The germline V and J ends were trimmed by 6 bases and 4 bases, with 19 bases remaining between them. The CDR3 loop reads CASRPLIDRSNQPQHF. As DNA, the CDR3 is TGTGCCAGCAGACCGTTGATTGACAGGAGTAATCAGCCCCAGCATTTT.

The V call is TRBV2, the J call TRBJ1-2; 7 positions match TRBD1. Germline-derived CDR1 and CDR2 are SNHLY and FYNNEI. The CDR3 is 15 residues long. The ends lost 3 bases at V and 8 bases at J; junction bases unmatched: 12. The CDR3 reads CASSDWTGATKGYTF. CDR3 nucleotide sequence: TGTGCCAGCAGTGACTGGACAGGCGCTACGAAAGGCTACACCTTC.

The sample holds one count of this clone. The chain has TRBV19 and TRBJ2-4, with D perhaps matching TRBD1 (5 bases). The length of the CDR3 is 17 residues. CDR1 and CDR2 from the germline V gene are LNHDA and SQIVND (reference sequence). The V end was cut by 6 bases, the J end by 0 bases, with 18 bases between. CDR3 sequence reads: CASRRTDTILAKNIQYF. DNA of the CDR3: TGTGCCAGTAGAAGGACGGACACAATTCTAGCCAAAAACATTCAGTACTTC.

This chain connects TRBV20-1 to TRBJ2-7; 9 bases agree with TRBD2. Germline V CDR1 and CDR2: DFQATT, SNEGSKA (reference sequence). The J segment lost 4 bases and the V segment lost 3 bases, leaving 7 bases of the junction unmatched. CDR3 length: 14 amino acids. The CDR3 sequence is CSASGREGLYEQYF. The DNA for the CDR3 is TGCAGTGCTAGTGGGCGGGAGGGCCTATACGAGCAGTACTTC.

This clone showed up just a few times. The chain has TRBV7-8 and TRBJ1-6, with TRBD1 as a possible D gene (6 bases). The germline V gene encodes CDR1 SGHVS and CDR2 FQNEAQ. V gave up 2 bases and J gave up 7 bases, with 9 bases separating them. The length of the CDR3 is 14 residues. The DNA of the CDR3 is TGTGCCAGCAGCTTAAGGGGGGGGAATTCACCCCTCCACTTT. This translates into CASSLRGGNSPLHF.

The chain combines TRBV30 with TRBJ2-7; 9 bases are shared with TRBD2. The CDR3 has 13 residues. J gave up 7 bases and V 5 bases, and 9 bases lay outside the gene matches. From germline, CDR1 is GTSNPN and CDR2 SVGIG (reference sequence). As DNA, the CDR3 is TGTGCCTGGTGTATAGCGGGAGCTGGGGAGCAGTACTTC. This translates into CAWCIAGAGEQYF. The full variable domain, completed using reference TRBV30 and TRBJ2-7, is SQTIHQWPATLVQPVGSPLSLECTVEGTSNPNLYWYRQAAGRGLQLLFYSVGIGQISSEVPQNLSASRPQDRQFILSSKKLLLSDSGFYLCAWCIAGAGEQYFGPGTRLTVT.

CDR3 amino acids: CATSSTGHSGNTIYF. DNA for the CDR3: TGCGCCACCTCTTCGACAGGGCACTCTGGAAACACCATATATTTT. The chain carries TRBV10-1 and TRBJ1-3; 7 positions agree with TRBD1. The trim removed 10 bases at V and 0 bases at J, leaving 9 bases unmatched. This CDR3 is built from 15 residues. Germline lookup yields CDR1 WNHNN and CDR2 SYGVQD (reference sequence).

The chain links TRBV15 to TRBJ2-1; no firm D call. Germline V gene data show CDR1 as LNHNV and CDR2 as YYDKDF (reference sequence). The CDR3 loop spans 12 amino acids. The V and J ends lost 1 base and 6 bases respectively, with 4 bases between them. CDR3 coding DNA: TGTGCCACCAGCAGAGTCGGCAATGAGCAGTTCTTC. Amino acid sequence: CATSRVGNEQFF.

This sequence joins TRBV18 and TRBJ2-3; a weak D match, TRBD1 (6 bases). V lost 1 base and J 2 bases, leaving 19 bases between the germline ends. Germline CDR1 KGHSH, CDR2 LQKENI. CDR3 size: 18 residues. The CDR3 coding sequence is TGTGCCAGCTCACCACTATTTGTCCGGGACATTTACACAGATACGCAGTATTTT. It yields the protein CASSPLFVRDIYTDTQYF.

Comment on this clone: This same CDR3 is encoded by further DNA sequences in the sample. The genes are TRBV15 and TRBJ2-7; D ambiguous. Germline lookup yields CDR1 LNHNV and CDR2 YYDKDF (reference sequence). Trimming took 0 bases from V and 4 from J, leaving 7 bases between them. The CDR3 runs to 13 residues. CDR3 coding DNA: TGTGCCACCAGCAGAGATACGGGTTACGAGCAGTACTTC. It is translated as CATSRDTGYEQYF.